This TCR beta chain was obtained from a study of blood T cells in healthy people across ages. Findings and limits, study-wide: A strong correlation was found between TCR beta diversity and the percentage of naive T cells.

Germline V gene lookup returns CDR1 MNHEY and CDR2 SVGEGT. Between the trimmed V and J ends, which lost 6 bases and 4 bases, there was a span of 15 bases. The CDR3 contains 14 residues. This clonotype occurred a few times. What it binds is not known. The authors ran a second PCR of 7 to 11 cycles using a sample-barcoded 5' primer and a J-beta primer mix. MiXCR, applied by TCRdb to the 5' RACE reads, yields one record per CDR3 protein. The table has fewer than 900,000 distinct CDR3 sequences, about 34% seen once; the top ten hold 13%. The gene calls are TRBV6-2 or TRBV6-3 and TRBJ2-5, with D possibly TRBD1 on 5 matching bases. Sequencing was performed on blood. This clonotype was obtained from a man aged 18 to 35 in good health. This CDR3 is CASSPQGMRETQYF. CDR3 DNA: TGTGCCAGCAGCCCCCAGGGAATGCGAGAGACCCAGTACTTC.